The 17 T cell receptor beta chains presented below share a single source sample, sequenced in a study of long-term antiretroviral therapy in people with HIV. Survey level was the resolution at which the v3.0 immunoSEQ assay ran. Produced via immunoSEQ multiplex PCR; TCRdb's table is partial and in-frame only. The sample carries around 15,000 clones, 70% to 90% recorded once. The sample here was unsorted PBMCs, taken 0.5 years after starting antiretroviral therapy. The receptors were gathered from a woman aged 40 to 50 with HIV.

This clone was seen a single time. The rearrangement uses TRBV4-3 and TRBJ2-3; tentative D call: TRBD1 (6 bases). The CDR3 runs to 15 residues. The V end lost 0 bases, the J end lost 1 base, and 8 bases lay between the germline ends. Germline V gene data show CDR1 as LGHNA and CDR2 as YSLEER. This CDR3 is CASSQETGRTDTQYF. CDR3 nucleotides: TGCGCCAGCAGCCAAGAAACAGGGCGCACAGATACGCAGTATTTT.

V usage is TRBV7-9 and J usage is TRBJ2-7, with 7 bases fitting TRBD1. The CDR3 consists of 14 residues. V gave up 3 bases and J gave up 5 bases; unmatched junction bases: 7. In germline, CDR1 is SEHNR, CDR2 FQNEAQ (reference sequence). CDR3 residues: CASSFLAGGDEQYF. The CDR3, as DNA: TGTGCCAGCAGCTTTTTGGCAGGGGGAGACGAGCAGTACTTC.

This clone was seen once. The J gene is TRBJ2-1, the V gene TRBV5-6; 9 bases agree with TRBD2. This CDR3 has 16 residues. The germline V gene encodes CDR1 SGHDT and CDR2 YYEEEE. V trimming: 0 bases; J trimming: 1 base; junction bases outside the gene matches: 2. CDR3 nucleotides: TGTGCCAGCAGCTTGGGCGGGGGGGGGTCCTACAATGAGCAGTTCTTC. It yields the protein CASSLGGGGSYNEQFF. The complete variable domain, with remaining parts taken from reference TRBV5-6 and TRBJ2-1, reads DAGVTQSPTHLIKTRGQQVTLRCSPKSGHDTVSWYQQALGQGPQFIFQYYEEEERQRGNFPDRFSGHQFPNYSSELNVNALLLGDSALYLCASSLGGGGSYNEQFFGPGTRLTVL.

The genes are TRBV5-6 and TRBJ2-2; the D is unclear. Germline loops: CDR1 SGHDT, CDR2 YYEEEE. The CDR3 runs 13 residues. V gave up 0 bases and J gave up 4 bases, with 4 bases separating them. The CDR3 DNA is TGTGCCAGCAGCTTGGGGCCCACCGGGGAGCTGTTTTTT. Its translation is CASSLGPTGELFF.

This clone was seen a few times. J is TRBJ2-7 and V is TRBV14; 7 nucleotides line up with TRBD1. The ends lost 4 bases at V and 3 bases at J; junction bases unmatched: 3. The CDR3 has 13 amino acids. CDR1 and CDR2 (germline): SGHDN, FVKESK. For the CDR3, the DNA is TGTGCCAGCAGCCCTCGGGACAGCTACGAGCAGTACTTC. It encodes CASSPRDSYEQYF.

This clone was seen just once. The V gene is TRBV19, the J gene TRBJ2-6; D gene ambiguous. Germline CDR1 reads LNHDA; CDR2 reads SQIVND (reference sequence). The CDR3 runs to 14 residues. Trimming took 3 bases from V and 2 from J, leaving 5 bases between them. The DNA of the CDR3 is TGTGCCAGTAGTATCTGGGCTGGGGCCAACGTCCTGACTTTC. It specifies CASSIWAGANVLTF.

The chain has TRBV19 and TRBJ1-4; TRBD1 matches 7 bases. The ends lost 9 bases at V and 4 bases at J; junction bases unmatched: 5. Germline CDR1 is LNHDA and CDR2 is SQIVND (reference sequence). The CDR3 runs 13 residues. This CDR3 reads CASTGQHNEKLFF. CDR3 sequence (DNA): TGTGCCAGCACGGGACAGCATAATGAAAAACTGTTTTTT.

The chain employs TRBV2 and TRBJ2-7; 12 bases agree with TRBD1. The V and J ends lost 9 bases and 2 bases, in that order; junction bases with no gene match: 5. This CDR3 is built from 14 residues. CDR1 and CDR2 (germline): SNHLY, FYNNEI. CDR3 bases: TGTGCCAGGGAGGGGACAGGGGGCGCCTACGAGCAGTACTTC. This codes for CAREGTGGAYEQYF.

V is TRBV5-6 and J is TRBJ1-5; D gene uncertain. The germline V gene encodes CDR1 SGHDT and CDR2 YYEEEE. V was trimmed by 2 bases and J by 9 bases, leaving 9 bases between them. This CDR3 spans 12 amino acids. The CDR3 region is CASSFRQWPQHF. As DNA, the CDR3 is TGTGCCAGCAGCTTTAGGCAGTGGCCCCAGCATTTT.

A single count supports this clone. V and J are TRBV6-5 and TRBJ2-6; D is ambiguous. The V end lost 0 bases, the J end lost 0 bases, and 3 bases lay between the germline ends. Germline CDR1 and CDR2: MNHEY and SVGAGI. The length of the CDR3 is 15 residues. CDR3 DNA: TGTGCCAGCAGTTACTCCGGCTCTGGGGCCAACGTCCTGACTTTC. Translation gives CASSYSGSGANVLTF.

This chain connects TRBV2 to TRBJ1-4; a weak D match, TRBD1 (5 bases). This CDR3 contains 15 residues. Germline V CDR1 and CDR2: SNHLY, FYNNEI. V was trimmed by 1 base and J by 7 bases, leaving 13 bases between them. As DNA, the CDR3 is TGTGCCAGCAGTGAAGAAGGGGTGAGGTTTGAAAAACTGTTTTTT. Protein: CASSEEGVRFEKLFF.

The sample holds a few counts of this clone. V gene TRBV7-9 combines with J gene TRBJ1-2; D is uncertain. The CDR3 runs to 13 residues. The V and J ends lost 2 bases and 5 bases respectively, with 9 bases between them. CDR1 is SEHNR, CDR2 FQNEAQ, per germline (reference sequence). The CDR3 bases are TGTGCCAGCAGCTTACCCCTGAATTATGGCTACACCTTC. Encoded protein: CASSLPLNYGYTF.

The chain joins TRBV7-9 to TRBJ2-7, with D possibly TRBD2 on 5 matching bases. Trimming removed 4 bases at V and 1 base at J, with 8 bases between. The CDR3 runs to 13 residues. Per germline, CDR1 SEHNR and CDR2 FQNEAQ (reference sequence). CDR3 coding DNA: TGTGCCAGCAGCTCCAGGACTTCCTACGAGCAGTACTTC. Translation gives CASSSRTSYEQYF.

The CDR3 bases are TGTGCCAGCAAGCAGGGAGGCTACACCTTC. Translating it yields CASKQGGYTF. V is TRBV28 and J is TRBJ1-2; D possibly corresponds to TRBD1 (5 bases). The germline V and J ends were trimmed by 7 bases and 8 bases, with 8 bases remaining between them. CDR3 size: 10 residues. Per the germline V gene, CDR1 is MDHEN and CDR2 is SYDVKM.

The CDR3, as DNA: TGTGCCAGCAGTACACAGGGGGCGCAGGTCCCTGGGGCCAACGTCCTGACTTTC. This gives the protein CASSTQGAQVPGANVLTF. V and J are TRBV27 and TRBJ2-6; 9 bases match TRBD1. The germline gives CDR1 MNHEY, CDR2 SMNVEV (reference sequence). The V and J ends lost 5 bases and 2 bases, in that order; junction bases with no gene match: 10. This CDR3 spans 18 amino acids.

This clone is medium-sized. Just one base apart from a much larger clone, this may be a read error. Other nucleotide sequences from this sample produce the same CDR3. The V and J genes are TRBV6-5 and TRBJ2-7, with TRBD2 matching 7 bases. The CDR3 consists of 14 residues. J gave up 4 bases and V 0 bases, and 3 bases lay outside the gene matches. Looked up from germline, CDR1 is MNHEY and CDR2 is SVGAGI. The CDR3 DNA reads as TGTGCCAGCAGTTACTCCCTAGCGGAGTACGAGCAGTACTTC. Amino acids: CASSYSLAEYEQYF.

The chain recombines TRBV27 with TRBJ1-5; D ambiguous. This CDR3 is built from 13 residues. V lost 2 bases and J lost 3, with 5 bases in between. In germline, CDR1 is MNHEY, CDR2 SMNVEV (reference sequence). The CDR3 nucleotides read TGTGCCAGCAGTTTACAGGCCAATCAGCCCCAGCATTTT. It codes for CASSLQANQPQHF.